These 9 T cell receptor beta chains were sequenced from one sample in a study of shared clonotypes between healthy human individuals (dated by TCRdb to about 2020). Libraries were made using the immunoSEQ multiplex PCR assay. TCRdb provides this immuneACCESS table in a form limited to in-frame rearrangements. Some clones are lacking; in checked studies, under half of them reflect an unresolved V gene, and why the rest are absent is not known. The sample table contains around 2,000,000 clones; only one count was recorded for around 96% of them. The ten largest clones capture roughly 1% of the sample. CD8 naive samples were obtained by positive selection for CCR7 among CD45RO-negative cells, yielding a CD45RA+CCR7+ population from which TemRA cells were excluded. The source material was naive CD8+ T cells sorted from blood. This sample's cell subset or site label indicates: CD45RA+CCR7+. The receptors were gathered from a young man in good health.

On this clone: This CDR3 is also generated by other DNA sequences in the sample. The CDR3 region has the DNA TGTGCCAGCAGTCCCCGGACAGGCACCGGGGAGCTGTTTTTT. Its protein product is CASSPRTGTGELFF. The chain couples TRBV28 to TRBJ2-2, with 7 bases fitting TRBD1. Germline CDR1 is MDHEN and CDR2 is SYDVKM. CDR3 size: 14 residues. V was clipped by 5 bases and J by 4 bases; unmatched bases: 4.

V gene TRBV27 combines with J gene TRBJ2-7; the match to TRBD2 covers 9 bases. The CDR3 has 16 residues. From germline, CDR1 is MNHEY and CDR2 SMNVEV (reference sequence). The V gene end was trimmed by 4 bases and the J gene end by 2 bases; junction bases not matched to a gene: 9. CDR3 in DNA: TGTGCCAGCAGTTCCCGAGTAGCGGGAGATCCCTACGAGCAGTACTTC. Residues: CASSSRVAGDPYEQYF.

On this clone: A read error is the likely source, as a far larger clone sits one nucleotide away. The chain uses TRBV5-4 and TRBJ2-7; D ambiguous. The CDR3 sequence is 13 residues long. Germline values: CDR1 SGHNT, CDR2 YYREEE (reference sequence). V lost 1 base and J 0 bases, leaving 5 bases between the germline ends. For the CDR3, the DNA is TGTGCCAGCAGCTTGCGGTTCTCCTACGAGCAGTACTTC. The encoded protein is CASSLRFSYEQYF.

This clone was counted between two and nine times. The chain is built from TRBV5-4 and TRBJ1-5; no firm D call. Trimming took 1 base from V and 3 from J, leaving 8 bases between them. Per the germline V gene, CDR1 is SGHNT and CDR2 is YYREEE (reference sequence). The CDR3 loop spans 14 amino acids. The CDR3 is CASSLQGNNQPQHF. The CDR3 region has the DNA TGTGCCAGCAGCTTGCAAGGGAACAATCAGCCCCAGCATTTT.

V usage is TRBV6-1 and J usage is TRBJ2-7; D remains unclear. V lost 2 bases and J 4 bases, leaving 9 bases between the germline ends. CDR1 and CDR2 from the germline V gene are MNHNS and SASEGT. The CDR3 extends over 13 amino acids. CDR3 nucleotide sequence: TGTGCCAGCAGTGAATTTCAGGAGTACGAGCAGTACTTC. Translation: CASSEFQEYEQYF.

The rearrangement joins TRBV28 to TRBJ2-7, with 9 bases aligning to TRBD2. J gave up 3 bases and V 4 bases, and 4 bases lay outside the gene matches. CDR3 length: 14 amino acids. Germline V lookup: CDR1 MDHEN, CDR2 SYDVKM. In DNA, the CDR3 is TGTGCCAGCAGTTCGCAGACTAGCGGCTACGAGCAGTACTTC. It translates to CASSSQTSGYEQYF. The whole variable domain, remainder taken from reference TRBV28 and TRBJ2-7, is DVKVTQSSRYLVKRTGEKVFLECVQDMDHENMFWYRQDPGLGLRLIYFSYDVKMKEKGDIPEGYSVSREKKERFSLILESASTNQTSMYLCASSSQTSGYEQYFGPGTRLTVT.

The chain carries TRBV28 and TRBJ2-3; TRBD1 aligns across 8 bases. V dropped 4 bases and J dropped 1; count of bases not matched to a gene: 10. Per the germline V gene, CDR1 is MDHEN and CDR2 is SYDVKM. This CDR3 is built from 17 residues. As DNA, the CDR3 is TGTGCCAGCAGTTCCCGGTGGACAGGGTGGGGCACAGATACGCAGTATTTT. It encodes CASSSRWTGWGTDTQYF.

CDR3 DNA sequence: TGCGCCAGCAGCCCTACATGGGGAAACACTTACGAGCAGTACTTC. This sequence encodes CASSPTWGNTYEQYF. The rearrangement joins TRBV5-1 to TRBJ2-7; no clear D. Germline values: CDR1 SGHRS, CDR2 YFSETQ. Trimming took off 4 bases at V and 4 bases at J, with 18 bases between the two ends. The CDR3 runs to 15 residues.

The gene calls are TRBV7-8 and TRBJ2-3; the match to TRBD1 covers 7 bases. The germline CDR1 and CDR2 sequences are SGHVS and FQNEAQ. V was pared by 3 bases and J by 4 bases, with 10 bases of the junction left unmatched. CDR3 length equals 16 residues. CDR3 in DNA: TGTGCCAGCAGCTTTAGACAGGGATCTGGTCCAGATACGCAGTATTTT. As protein: CASSFRQGSGPDTQYF.